Following are 24 T cell receptor beta chains from one sample sequenced in a study of regulatory and conventional T cells in RAG deficiency. Blood CD4+ CD25-high CD127-low regulatory T cells supplied the genomic DNA template. Produced via immunoSEQ multiplex PCR; TCRdb's table is partial and in-frame only. The data contain under 450 clones, more than 40% of them singletons. What was sequenced was CD4+ Tregs sorted from blood. The receptors derive from a human donor with RAG deficiency presenting as severe combined immunodeficiency.

This sequence joins TRBV7-2 and TRBJ1-1; D is ambiguous. Per the germline V gene, CDR1 is SGHTA and CDR2 is FQGNSA. CDR3 length: 13 amino acids. V lost 2 bases and J lost 1, with 5 bases in between. In DNA, the CDR3 is TGTGCCAGCAGCTTACAGGAGAACACTGAAGCTTTCTTT. Its translation is CASSLQENTEAFF.

This chain joins TRBV7-8 and TRBJ2-6; D is unclear. Trimming shortened V by 5 bases and J by 5 bases, and 22 bases separated the two germline ends. The CDR3 extends over 18 amino acids. CDR1 is SGHVS, CDR2 FQNEAQ, per germline. The CDR3 loop is CASSPQRFPQSRANVLTF. For the CDR3, the DNA is TGTGCCAGCAGCCCCCAAAGGTTCCCACAAAGTCGGGCCAACGTCCTGACTTTC.

This chain connects TRBV6-5 to TRBJ1-2, with D possibly TRBD1 on 5 matching bases. Between the trimmed V and J ends, which lost 0 bases and 4 bases, there was a span of 9 bases. The CDR3 contains 14 residues. The germline CDR1 and CDR2 sequences are MNHEY and SVGAGI. The CDR3 is CASSYSRGGYGYTF. Written as DNA, the CDR3 is TGTGCCAGCAGTTACTCAAGGGGCGGCTATGGCTACACCTTC.

This clone showed up just a few times. The CDR3 sequence: CASSADRANTEAFF. CDR3 DNA sequence: TGTGCCAGCAGTGCCGACAGGGCAAACACTGAAGCTTTCTTT. J is TRBJ1-1 and V is TRBV2; TRBD1 matches at 7 bases. V trimming: 4 bases; J trimming: 2 bases; junction bases outside the gene matches: 4. This CDR3 is built from 14 residues. Germline lookup yields CDR1 SNHLY and CDR2 FYNNEI.

The V gene is TRBV9, the J gene TRBJ2-7; 7 nucleotides agree with TRBD1. The CDR3 contains 13 residues. The germline gives CDR1 SGDLS, CDR2 YYNGEE. Unmatched junction bases numbered 0, after V lost 3 bases and J lost 0 bases. In DNA, the CDR3 is TGTGCCAGCAGCGGGGACAGCTCCTACGAGCAGTACTTC. It encodes CASSGDSSYEQYF.

V is TRBV12-2 and J is TRBJ1-2; the D call in the table, TRBD1, was not verified against the DNA. TRBV12-2 is marked as a pseudogene. There are 13 residues in the CDR3. The CDR3 region is CASRQGQLYGYTF. CDR3 in DNA: TGTGCCAGCAGACAGGGACAGCTCTATGGCTACACCTTC.

This rearrangement joins TRBV5-1 to TRBJ1-5, with 10 positions matching TRBD1. With V trimmed by 0 bases and J by 0 bases, 6 bases remained unmatched. Germline lookup yields CDR1 SGHRS and CDR2 YFSETQ. The CDR3 is made up of 18 amino acids. CDR3 residues: CASSLGAGQGYSNQPQHF. The CDR3 DNA reads TGCGCCAGCAGCTTGGGGGCGGGACAGGGGTATAGCAATCAGCCCCAGCATTTT.

The chain uses TRBV20-1 and TRBJ1-2; D might be TRBD1 (5 bases). Germline CDR1 DFQATT, CDR2 SNEGSKA (reference sequence). The CDR3 covers 10 residues. The CDR3 sequence is CSRGSYGYTF. In DNA, the CDR3 is TGCAGCCGGGGCAGCTATGGCTACACCTTC.

This clone occurred a few times. The V and J genes are TRBV7-5 and TRBJ2-5. TRBV7-5 is reported as a pseudogene. This CDR3 is 13 amino acids long. The CDR3 is CASSLEYQETQYF. CDR3 DNA sequence: TGTGCCAGCAGCTTAGAGTACCAAGAGACCCAGTACTTC.

By sample fraction, this clone is hyperexpanded. The rearrangement joins TRBV11-3 to TRBJ2-2; possibly TRBD1 for D (5 bases). V dropped 0 bases and J dropped 5 bases, with 10 bases sitting between them. CDR3 size: 15 residues. Germline assignment: CDR1 SGHNT and CDR2 YENEEA. In nucleotides, the CDR3 is TGTGCCAGCAGCTTAGATAGCCCAGGGACCGGGGAGCTGTTTTTT. This gives the protein CASSLDSPGTGELFF.

This chain links TRBV9 with TRBJ2-7, with D tentatively TRBD2 (6 bases). The germline gives CDR1 SGDLS, CDR2 YYNGEE. The ends were cut back, 4 bases at V and 4 bases at J, with 12 bases in the middle. The CDR3 contains 13 residues. The CDR3 spells CASSPGAWYEQYF. CDR3 DNA sequence: TGTGCCAGCAGCCCGGGAGCGTGGTACGAGCAGTACTTC.

The V and J genes are TRBV13 and TRBJ1-3; possible D gene TRBD1, 6 bases. Trimming cost V 2 bases and J 4 bases, with 9 bases left between them. Germline values: CDR1 PRHDT, CDR2 FYEKMQ (reference sequence). The CDR3 sequence is 14 residues long. The CDR3 loop is CASSLQGRGNTIYF. The CDR3 DNA reads TGTGCCAGCAGCTTACAGGGGAGGGGAAACACCATATATTTT.

This clone is categorized as hyperexpanded (1% or more). The chain uses TRBV29-1 and TRBJ1-1; 8 bases match TRBD1. The CDR3 spans 15 residues. V was clipped by 0 bases and J by 4 bases; unmatched bases: 7. CDR1 and CDR2 (germline): SQVTM, ANQGSEA. CDR3: CSVEDRPGGSTEAFF. In DNA, the CDR3 is TGCAGCGTTGAAGATCGGCCAGGGGGCAGCACTGAAGCTTTCTTT.

The chain is built from TRBV11-3 and TRBJ1-1; D unclear. The CDR3 runs to 14 residues. Trimming removed 1 base from V and 0 bases from J, with 6 bases in between. Germline assignment: CDR1 SGHNT and CDR2 YENEEA. CDR3 residues: CASSLGSMNTEAFF. In nucleotides, the CDR3 is TGTGCCAGCAGCTTAGGTAGTATGAACACTGAAGCTTTCTTT.

The rearrangement uses TRBV5-2 and TRBJ2-5; no DNA check was done on the table's D call, TRBD2. TRBV5-2 is marked as a pseudogene. This CDR3 is 13 amino acids long. The CDR3, as DNA: TGTGCCAGCAGCTTAGAGTACCAAGAGACCCAGTACTTC. Amino acid sequence: CASSLEYQETQYF.

A few counts support this clone. In DNA form, the CDR3 reads TGTGCCAGCAGCCCGCGGGTCTACACTGAAGCTTTCTTT. The encoded protein is CASSPRVYTEAFF. J is TRBJ1-1 and V is TRBV7-2; D is undetermined. The V end was cut by 5 bases, the J end by 3 bases, with 10 bases between. Looked up from germline, CDR1 is SGHTA and CDR2 is FQGNSA. The CDR3 sequence is 13 residues long. The whole variable domain, filled in from reference TRBV7-2 and TRBJ1-1, reads GAGVSQSPSNKVTEKGKDVELRCDPISGHTALYWYRQSLGQGLEFLIYFQGNSAPDKSGLPSDRFSAERTGGSVSTLTIQRTQQEDSAVYLCASSPRVYTEAFFGQGTRLTVV.

The chain has TRBV11-1 and TRBJ1-1; D unclear. Germline CDR1 reads SGHAT; CDR2 reads FQDESV (reference sequence). This CDR3 region has 16 residues. The V end was cut by 4 bases, the J end by 0 bases, with 15 bases between. The chain's CDR3 is CASSSSGTRMNTEAFF. Written as DNA, the CDR3 is TGTGCCAGCAGCTCTTCGGGAACGAGAATGAACACTGAAGCTTTCTTT. Drawing the rest from reference TRBV11-1 and TRBJ1-1, the complete variable domain is EAEVAQSPRYKITEKSQAVAFWCDPISGHATLYWYRQILGQGPELLVQFQDESVVDDSQLPKDRFSAERLKGVDSTLKIQPAELGDSAMYLCASSSSGTRMNTEAFFGQGTRLTVV.

The CDR3 protein is CASSRVHIHHNSPLHF. The DNA for the CDR3 is TGTGCCAGCAGCAGAGTACACATACATCATAATTCACCCCTCCACTTT. The gene calls are TRBV21-1 and TRBJ1-6. TRBV21-1 is a pseudogene locus. CDR3 size: 16 residues.

This clone appeared a few times. The CDR3 region has the DNA TGTGCCAGCAGCTTAAAGTCCGCTAGCACAGATACGCAGTATTTT. It translates to CASSLKSASTDTQYF. The chain employs TRBV7-3 and TRBJ2-3, with D unresolved. This CDR3 spans 15 amino acids. The V gene lost 1 base and the J gene lost 0 bases, with 8 bases spanning the gap. Germline-derived CDR1 and CDR2 are SGHTA and FQGTGA. The whole variable domain, filled in from reference TRBV7-3 and TRBJ2-3, reads GAGVSQTPSNKVTEKGKYVELRCDPISGHTALYWYRQSLGQGPEFLIYFQGTGAADDSGLPNDRFFAVRPEGSVSTLKIQRTERGDSAVYLCASSLKSASTDTQYFGPGTRLTVL.

The rearrangement joins TRBV6-5 to TRBJ1-5, with D hard to call. Germline values: CDR1 MNHEY, CDR2 SVGAGI. There are 16 residues in the CDR3. Trimming pared 2 bases from V and 5 bases from J, leaving 16 bases between. The CDR3 spells CASSYIDPAGHQPQHF. The CDR3 DNA follows: TGTGCCAGCAGTTACATTGACCCCGCGGGTCATCAGCCCCAGCATTTT.

This chain joins TRBV7-9 and TRBJ2-2, with a possible D match to TRBD1 (5 bases). The CDR3 loop spans 15 amino acids. Trimming shortened V by 1 base and J by 5 bases, and 11 bases separated the two germline ends. Germline V gene lookup returns CDR1 SEHNR and CDR2 FQNEAQ (reference sequence). Here the CDR3 DNA reads TGTGCCAGCAGCTTAGATAGCCCAGGGACCGGGGAGCTGTTTTTT. Residues: CASSLDSPGTGELFF.

Only a few counts were recorded for this clone. The V gene is TRBV7-2, the J gene TRBJ2-2; possibly TRBD1 for D (5 bases). Germline V lookup: CDR1 SGHTA, CDR2 FQGNSA. The CDR3 is 15 amino acids. Trimming cost V 1 base and J 5 bases, with 11 bases left between them. The CDR3 spells CASSLDSPGTGELFF. CDR3 coding DNA: TGTGCCAGCAGCTTAGATAGCCCAGGGACCGGGGAGCTGTTTTTT.

The table lists this clone with a few counts. The chain has TRBV5-1 and TRBJ1-1, with D maybe TRBD1 (5 bases). The V gene's germline CDR1 is SGHRS and CDR2 YFSETQ. The V and J ends lost 2 bases and 11 bases respectively, with 19 bases between them. CDR3 size: 14 residues. In DNA, the CDR3 is TGCGCCAGCAGCTTAGCGGCAGGGCCTTGGGGGGCTTTCTTT. Translation gives CASSLAAGPWGAFF.

This clone has more than one count but fewer than ten. The J gene is TRBJ1-1, the V gene TRBV7-3; D not certain. V was clipped by 5 bases and J by 7 bases, with 14 bases between them. The CDR3 totals 13 residues. Per germline, CDR1 SGHTA and CDR2 FQGTGA. The CDR3 reads CASSLLRGLEAFF. The CDR3 nucleotides read TGTGCCAGCAGCCTACTCCGGGGTCTTGAAGCTTTCTTT.